The source of this TCR beta chain is a study of OX40 agonist ivuxolimab in advanced cancers. Turning to the study itself: Patients were given ivuxolimab, an antibody that agonizes OX40 (CD134). Dose-escalation patients suffered from hepatocellular carcinoma, melanoma, renal cell or head and neck cancer. At doses from 0.01 to 10 mg/kg, patients were given intravenous ivuxolimab every 2 weeks.

The investigators sampled blood at baseline, at cycle 4 day 1, and at cycle 7 day 1. Assay used: immunoSEQ multiplex PCR; TCRdb lists only in-frame clones, some missing. The repertoire holds about 69,000 clones, with about 90% as singletons. Source: CD4+ or CD8+ T cells sorted from blood, taken in a trial of the OX40 agonist ivuxolimab. The sequence came from an adult with an advanced solid tumor such as melanoma, head and neck, liver or kidney cancer.

CDR3 in amino acids: CASSDPWGGGYTF. The CDR3 DNA reads TGTGCCAGCAGTGACCCTTGGGGTGGCGGCTACACCTTC. The rearrangement joins TRBV9 to TRBJ1-2; D unclear. The germline CDR1 and CDR2 sequences are SGDLS and YYNGEE. CDR3 length: 13 amino acids. Trimming stripped 5 bases from V and 8 bases from J, with 16 bases between.